This T cell receptor (beta chain) was identified in a study of blood T cell repertoires in COVID-19. Study overall: Sites across the United States, Italy and Spain contributed samples from acute and convalescent COVID-19. T cells, B-cell-depleted T cells, or PBMCs supplied cDNA or gDNA.

Per the original data handling: Scientists estimated how many nucleated cells there were by amplifying reference gene primers. Sequenced by immunoSEQ multiplex PCR; TCRdb stores in-frame clones only, minus some. V and J calls and clone size are as listed in that table; D and trimming were resolved from the DNA. The sample contains 200,000 to 250,000 clones, 84% of which appear only once. Enrolled during active infection, Seattle patients were then followed longitudinally. Looked up from germline, CDR1 is SGHRS and CDR2 is YFSETQ. The V and J ends lost 0 bases and 2 bases, in that order; junction bases with no gene match: 2. CDR3 length: 14 residues.

This clonotype was obtained from a woman at least 80 years old with COVID-19, enrolled during active disease. The chain joins TRBV5-1 to TRBJ2-7, with 7 bases aligning to TRBD1. The sequencing sample was made of peripheral blood. The CDR3 reads CASSLVQGTYEQYF. The CDR3 DNA reads TGCGCCAGCAGCTTGGTACAGGGGACCTACGAGCAGTACTTC.